This is a list of T cell receptor beta chains from one sample in a study of radiotherapy plus CTLA-4 blockade in lung cancer. Libraries were prepared by immunoSEQ multiplex PCR; TCRdb keeps only in-frame clonotypes and omits some of them. The table lists about 59,000 clones, 72% of them singletons. The sample was peripheral blood, taken from a patient treated with radiotherapy plus ipilimumab. These receptors were obtained from a human donor with non-small cell lung cancer whose response to radiotherapy plus ipilimumab could not be evaluated. The CDR3 runs from the conserved cysteine through the conserved F or W. Each record gives: V gene, D gene, CDR3 length, J gene, clone size, CDR3 DNA, CDR3 protein. A D gene is named only where the DNA matches it firmly. A clone size is listed for some rows: how often the clone was seen (once, few, many), or a class if it is expanded.

V: TRBV4-2
D: TRBD2
length: 18
J: TRBJ2-3
size: once
DNA: TGTGCCAGCAGCCAAGAAAGGCTAGCGGGGGGGAACACAGATACGCAGTATTTT
CDR3: CASSQERLAGGNTDTQYF

V: TRBV30
D: TRBD2
length: 15
J: TRBJ2-5
size: .
DNA: TGTGCCTGGAGTAAAGCTAGCGGGAGTATCGAGACCCAGTACTTC
CDR3: CAWSKASGSIETQYF

V: TRBV11-3
D: TRBD1
length: 15
J: TRBJ2-7
size: .
DNA: TGTGCCAGCAGCTGGGGGGACAGGGGAATCTACGAGCAGTACTTC
CDR3: CASSWGDRGIYEQYF

V: TRBV5-5
D: .
length: 15
J: TRBJ1-3
size: .
DNA: TGTGCCAGCAGCTTAGGGGCCTTCTCTGGAAACACCATATATTTT
CDR3: CASSLGAFSGNTIYF

V: TRBV6-5
D: TRBD1
length: 14
J: TRBJ1-2
size: .
DNA: TGTGCCAGCAGTTACTCGGAGACAGGGCGAGGCTACACCTTC
CDR3: CASSYSETGRGYTF

V: TRBV27
D: .
length: 13
J: TRBJ2-2
size: .
DNA: TGTGCCAGCAGTTTACTTCCATACCGGGGAGCTGTTTTT
CDR3: CASSLLPYRGAVF

V: TRBV7-9
D: TRBD1
length: 14
J: TRBJ2-3
size: .
DNA: TGTGCCAGCAGACCGGGACAGGGGGCAGATACGCAGTATTTT
CDR3: CASRPGQGADTQYF

V: TRBV10-3
D: .
length: 13
J: TRBJ1-3
size: few
DNA: TGTGCCATCAGTGGGCCGACTGGAAACACCATATATTTT
CDR3: CAISGPTGNTIYF

V: TRBV14
D: TRBD1
length: 16
J: TRBJ1-1
size: .
DNA: TGTGCCAGCAGCCAATGGACAGGGGCGATGAACACTGAAGCTTTCTTT
CDR3: CASSQWTGAMNTEAFF

V: TRBV19
D: TRBD1
length: 16
J: TRBJ1-5
size: few
DNA: TGTGCCAGTAGTCCCCTTGGAACAGGGGGCTACCAGCCCCAGCATTTT
CDR3: CASSPLGTGGYQPQHF

V: TRBV6-5
D: .
length: 15
J: TRBJ1-1
size: .
DNA: TGTGCCAGCAGTGGAGGAACGGCAGGGAACACTGAAGCTTTCTTT
CDR3: CASSGGTAGNTEAFF

V: TRBV7-8
D: .
length: 15
J: TRBJ2-2
size: .
DNA: TGTGCCAGCAGCTTTACACGACTTGACACCGGGGAGCTGTTTTTT
CDR3: CASSFTRLDTGELFF

V: TRBV6-5
D: .
length: 14
J: TRBJ2-6
size: .
DNA: TGTGCCAGCACCCCCGCGGCTGGGGCCAACGTCCTGACTTTC
CDR3: CASTPAAGANVLTF

V: TRBV28
D: TRBD1
length: 16
J: TRBJ2-7
size: .
DNA: TGTGCCAGCAGTTTGCTTCGGACAGGGGGTTCCTACGAGCAGTACTTC
CDR3: CASSLLRTGGSYEQYF

V: TRBV5-1
D: TRBD1
length: 15
J: TRBJ1-1
size: .
DNA: TGCGCCAGCAGCTTGGGACAGGGACGTAACACTGAAGCTTTCTTT
CDR3: CASSLGQGRNTEAFF

V: TRBV11-3
D: .
length: 14
J: TRBJ2-1
size: .
DNA: TGTGCCAGCAGCTTGAGGGGGGGAAACAATGAGCAGTTCTTC
CDR3: CASSLRGGNNEQFF

V: TRBV2
D: TRBD1
length: 16
J: TRBJ2-7
size: few
DNA: TGTGCCAGCAGATACTCCGGGACAGCCTCCTCCTACGAGCAGTACTTC
CDR3: CASRYSGTASSYEQYF

V: TRBV5-6
D: TRBD1
length: 15
J: TRBJ1-1
size: once
DNA: TGTGCCAGCAGCTTGGGACAGGGGATATGGGATGAAGCTTTCTTT
CDR3: CASSLGQGIWDEAFF

V: TRBV6-1
D: .
length: 12
J: TRBJ1-1
size: .
DNA: TGTGCCAGCAGTGCGCAGGGGAGACGGCCTTTCTTT
CDR3: CASSAQGRRPFF

V: TRBV6-1
D: .
length: 16
J: TRBJ2-1
size: .
DNA: TGTGCCAGCAGAGAAACCCCAGGAAAATCCTACAATGAGCAGTTCTTC
CDR3: CASRETPGKSYNEQFF

V: TRBV5-4
D: .
length: 14
J: TRBJ1-1
size: few
DNA: TGTGCCAGCAGCCGCGATAGAGCGAACACTGAAGCTTTCTTT
CDR3: CASSRDRANTEAFF

V: TRBV18
D: .
length: 15
J: TRBJ1-1
size: .
DNA: TGTGCCACCACTGGGGTATCGGGGTTGAACACTGAAGCTTTCTTT
CDR3: CATTGVSGLNTEAFF

V: TRBV7-2
D: .
length: 15
J: TRBJ1-1
size: .
DNA: TGTGCCAGCAGCTGGGGAGGAACCATGAACACTGAAGCTTTCTTT
CDR3: CASSWGGTMNTEAFF

V: TRBV6-5
D: .
length: 15
J: TRBJ2-2
size: .
DNA: TGTGCCAGCAATAAGCAGGGAGGCAACACCGGGGAGCTGTTTTTT
CDR3: CASNKQGGNTGELFF

V: TRBV7-3
D: .
length: 14
J: TRBJ2-2
size: few
DNA: TGTGCCAGCAGCTCAAGGGCAGGGAAAGGGGAGCTGTTTTTT
CDR3: CASSSRAGKGELFF

V: TRBV7-2
D: TRBD2
length: 16
J: TRBJ2-1
size: .
DNA: TGTGCCAGCAGCTTAGCTGGACTAGCGGGGGACAATGAGCAGTTCTTC
CDR3: CASSLAGLAGDNEQFF

V: TRBV7-2
D: .
length: 15
J: TRBJ1-2
size: .
DNA: TGTGCCAGCAGCTTAGGCCCGGGGGTAAACTATGGCTACACCTTC
CDR3: CASSLGPGVNYGYTF

V: TRBV11-2
D: TRBD1
length: 16
J: TRBJ2-2
size: .
DNA: TGTGCCAGCAGCCCGGCGACAGGGTCGAACACCGGGGAGCTGTTTTTT
CDR3: CASSPATGSNTGELFF

V: TRBV6-5
D: .
length: 13
J: TRBJ1-3
size: few
DNA: TGTGCCAGCAGGGGCCACGGCAGAAACACCATATATTTT
CDR3: CASRGHGRNTIYF

V: TRBV6-1
D: .
length: 12
J: TRBJ2-1
size: .
DNA: TGTGCCAGCACTCGAGAGCACAATGAGCAGTTCTTC
CDR3: CASTREHNEQFF

V: TRBV27
D: .
length: 13
J: TRBJ1-2
size: .
DNA: TGTGCCAGCAGTGCCGGGACTGCGTATGGCTACACCTTC
CDR3: CASSAGTAYGYTF

V: TRBV9
D: TRBD2
length: 15
J: TRBJ2-7
size: .
DNA: TGTGCCAGCAGCGTAGAGGGGACTAGCGGGAGCGAGCAGTACTTC
CDR3: CASSVEGTSGSEQYF

V: TRBV2
D: .
length: 15
J: TRBJ1-1
size: few
DNA: TGTGCCAGCAGCCCCGGGATGGACAGAAACACTGAAGCTTTCTTT
CDR3: CASSPGMDRNTEAFF

V: TRBV2
D: .
length: 13
J: TRBJ1-1
size: .
DNA: TGTGCCAGCAGTGAACAGTATAACACTGAAGCTTTCTTT
CDR3: CASSEQYNTEAFF

V: TRBV28
D: .
length: 15
J: TRBJ2-5
size: few
DNA: TGTGCCAGCAGTTATACTTTTAAACCGCAAGAGACCCAGTACTTC
CDR3: CASSYTFKPQETQYF

V: TRBV6-1
D: .
length: 13
J: TRBJ1-2
size: .
DNA: TGTGCCAGCACTCAGACCCACAGACATGGCTACACCTTC
CDR3: CASTQTHRHGYTF

V: TRBV28
D: .
length: 12
J: TRBJ1-1
size: few
DNA: TGTGCCAGCAGCCTCAACAGGGAGCGAGCTTTCTTT
CDR3: CASSLNRERAFF

V: TRBV7-2
D: .
length: 15
J: TRBJ2-5
size: .
DNA: TGTGCCAGCAGCTTATTAGGACTGGCCCAAGAGACCCAGTACTTC
CDR3: CASSLLGLAQETQYF

V: TRBV6-5
D: .
length: 13
J: TRBJ1-3
size: .
DNA: TGTGCCACCACCAACAGGGCTGGAAACACCATATATTTT
CDR3: CATTNRAGNTIYF

V: TRBV11-2
D: TRBD1
length: 14
J: TRBJ2-7
size: .
DNA: TGTGCCAGCAGCTTGAACAGGGGGCCCAACGAGCAGTACTTC
CDR3: CASSLNRGPNEQYF

V: TRBV5-1
D: .
length: 15
J: TRBJ2-4
size: once
DNA: TGCGCCAGCAGCTTACAGGTTGGAGGGGTAAACATTCAGTACTTC
CDR3: CASSLQVGGVNIQYF

V: TRBV18
D: .
length: 13
J: TRBJ1-1
size: .
DNA: TGTGCCAGCTCACCGGAGTCGAACACTGAAGCTTTCTTT
CDR3: CASSPESNTEAFF

V: TRBV9
D: .
length: 14
J: TRBJ2-2
size: .
DNA: TGTGCCAGCAGCGAGGGGAGCGGGACCGGGGAGCTGTTTTTT
CDR3: CASSEGSGTGELFF

V: TRBV7-2
D: .
length: 16
J: TRBJ1-3
size: .
DNA: TGTGCCAGCAGGCGGCGGGACGGCCACTCTGGAAACACCATATATTTT
CDR3: CASRRRDGHSGNTIYF

V: TRBV19
D: TRBD1
length: 15
J: TRBJ1-5
size: once
DNA: TGTGCCAGTAGTACCCGGGGACAGGGGGCTCAGCCCCAGCATTTT
CDR3: CASSTRGQGAQPQHF

V: TRBV18
D: .
length: 16
J: TRBJ1-1
size: many
DNA: TGTGCCAGCTCACCACGTTTCGGGACTGAGGGCACTGAAGCTTTCTTT
CDR3: CASSPRFGTEGTEAFF

V: TRBV6-4
D: TRBD2
length: 15
J: TRBJ2-3
size: .
DNA: TGTGCCAGCAGTGAGGGGACTAGCGACACAGATACGCAGTATTTT
CDR3: CASSEGTSDTDTQYF

V: TRBV6-6
D: TRBD2
length: 16
J: TRBJ2-3
size: .
DNA: TGTGCCAGCAGTTACTCGGGGACTAGCGGGAGGGATACGCAGTATTTT
CDR3: CASSYSGTSGRDTQYF

V: TRBV18
D: .
length: 15
J: TRBJ1-6
size: .
DNA: TGTGCCAGCTCACCAGCGGCAGCAAGTAATTCACCCCTCCACTTT
CDR3: CASSPAAASNSPLHF

V: TRBV11-2
D: TRBD2
length: 19
J: TRBJ2-1
size: .
DNA: TGTGCCAGCAGCCAAGAAAGACTAGCGGGGCCCCCTAGAGAAAATGAGCAGTTCTTC
CDR3: CASSQERLAGPPRENEQFF

V: TRBV29-1
D: .
length: 13
J: TRBJ2-3
size: .
DNA: TGCAGCGCCCGCAGGGGAAGCACAGATACGCAGTATTTT
CDR3: CSARRGSTDTQYF